A selection of T cell receptor beta chains follows, all from one sample in a study of T cell responses to AZD1222 COVID-19 vaccine. Method: immunoSEQ multiplex PCR; TCRdb's copy keeps in-frame clones and lacks some. The repertoire has approximately 92,000 clones, 90% to 95% of them found once; the top ten carry more than 6.5%. The sequencing used peripheral blood, collected on day 0 of AZD1222 vaccination. The receptors originated from an adult in good health. The CDR3 runs from the conserved cysteine through the conserved F or W. A D gene is named only where the DNA matches it firmly. Clone sizes are given selectively: once, few, many, or a class where the clone is expanded.

J,D,size,V,DNA,CDR3
TRBJ1-2,NA,NA,TRBV3-1/TRBV3-2,TGTGCCAGCAGCCAAGAAAGGGGCGCTACCCTCGCCATCTATGGCTACACCTTC,CASSQERGATLAIYGYTF
TRBJ2-7,NA,NA,TRBV24-1,TGTGCCACCAGTGATCCACGGTGGAACCAGAACAGGGTCGTCACGGAGGAGCAGTACTTC,CATSDPRWNQNRVVTEEQYF
TRBJ2-7,NA,NA,TRBV7-2,TGTGCCAGCAGCTTACATACCATAATGACCTACGAGCAGTACTTC,CASSLHTIMTYEQYF
TRBJ1-1,NA,NA,TRBV6-5,TGTGCCAGCAGACAGGCTTATCTCCTCACTGAAGCTTTCTTT,CASRQAYLLTEAFF
TRBJ2-2,NA,NA,TRBV5-1,TGCGCCAGCAGCTTGAATACTCAGACCGGGGAGCTGTTTTTT,CASSLNTQTGELFF
TRBJ1-1,NA,NA,TRBV5-1,TGCGCCAGCAGCGCGACAGGCTCTAACACTGAAGCTTTCTTT,CASSATGSNTEAFF
TRBJ1-1,NA,NA,TRBV5-6,TGTGCCAGCAGCTTGGCCCCGACAGAGATGAACACTGAAGCTTTCTTT,CASSLAPTEMNTEAFF
TRBJ1-2,TRBD1,once,TRBV29-1,TGCAGCGTTGGGGGGACAGGGGTTTTTCCCTATGGCTACACCTTC,CSVGGTGVFPYGYTF
TRBJ1-1,NA,NA,TRBV27,TGTGCCAGCAGTCCCCTAGGGGGGGGGACTGAAGCTTTCTTT,CASSPLGGGTEAFF
TRBJ2-3,NA,NA,TRBV29-1,TGCAGCTTAGCGATCACTAGCACAGATACGCAGTATTTT,CSLAITSTDTQYF
TRBJ1-5,NA,NA,TRBV6-2/TRBV6-3,TGTGCCAGCAGTTACTCCGGTGGGAATCAGCCCCAGCATTTT,CASSYSGGNQPQHF
TRBJ2-1,NA,NA,TRBV20-1,TGCAGTGCTCCTAGCGTCAATGAGCAGTTCTTC,CSAPSVNEQFF
TRBJ2-5,TRBD2,NA,TRBV10-3,TGTGCCATCAGTGATTCGACCCCGGGACTAGCGGGAGGGCAAGAGACCCAGTACTTC,CAISDSTPGLAGGQETQYF
TRBJ2-3,TRBD2,NA,TRBV5-1,TGCGCCAGCAGCTTGACGCTAGCGGGGGGGCCAAATACGCAGTATTTT,CASSLTLAGGPNTQYF
TRBJ2-3,NA,NA,TRBV5-1,TGCGCCAGCAGCTTGCGGGTCACAGATACGCAGTATTTT,CASSLRVTDTQYF
TRBJ2-2,NA,NA,TRBV2,TGTGCCAGCAGTGTTACACCCTCCCTGAACACCGGGGAGCTGTTTTTT,CASSVTPSLNTGELFF
TRBJ2-7,NA,few,TRBV7-9,TGTGCCAGCAGCTTACCCCCTCGGAACGAGCAGTACTTC,CASSLPPRNEQYF
TRBJ1-5,NA,NA,TRBV15,TGTGCCACCAGCAGGAAACAGTTGAATCAGCCCCAGCATTTT,CATSRKQLNQPQHF
TRBJ1-2,TRBD1,NA,TRBV11-2,TGTGCCAGCAGTCCAAACCGGGACAGCGGAGGCTACACCTTC,CASSPNRDSGGYTF
TRBJ2-2,NA,NA,TRBV4-3,TGCGCCAGCAGCCAAGAATGGCAGGTTGCGAACACCGGGGAGCTGTTTTTT,CASSQEWQVANTGELFF